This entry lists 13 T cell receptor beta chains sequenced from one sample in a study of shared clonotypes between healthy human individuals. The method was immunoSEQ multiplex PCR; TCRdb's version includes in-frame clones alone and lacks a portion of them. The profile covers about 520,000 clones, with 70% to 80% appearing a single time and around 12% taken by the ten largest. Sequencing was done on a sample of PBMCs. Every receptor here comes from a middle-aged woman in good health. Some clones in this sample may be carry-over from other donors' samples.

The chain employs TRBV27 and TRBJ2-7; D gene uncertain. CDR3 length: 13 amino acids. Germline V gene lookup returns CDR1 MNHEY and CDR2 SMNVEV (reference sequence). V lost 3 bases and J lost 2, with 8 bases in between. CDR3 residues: CASSFQGPYEQYF. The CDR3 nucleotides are TGTGCCAGCAGTTTTCAAGGACCCTACGAGCAGTACTTC.

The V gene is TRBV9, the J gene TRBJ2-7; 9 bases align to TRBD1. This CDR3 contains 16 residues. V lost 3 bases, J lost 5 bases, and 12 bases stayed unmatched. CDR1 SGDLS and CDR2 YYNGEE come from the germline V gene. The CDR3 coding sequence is TGTGCCAGCAGCGGAGCAGACAGGGGGGTTGTCCACGAGCAGTACTTC. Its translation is CASSGADRGVVHEQYF.

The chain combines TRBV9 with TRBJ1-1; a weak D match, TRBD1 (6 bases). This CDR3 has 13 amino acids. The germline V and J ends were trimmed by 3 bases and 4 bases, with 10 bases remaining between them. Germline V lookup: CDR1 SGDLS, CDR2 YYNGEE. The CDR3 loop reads CASSGQGSTEAFF. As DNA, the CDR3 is TGTGCCAGCAGCGGTCAGGGGAGCACTGAAGCTTTCTTT.

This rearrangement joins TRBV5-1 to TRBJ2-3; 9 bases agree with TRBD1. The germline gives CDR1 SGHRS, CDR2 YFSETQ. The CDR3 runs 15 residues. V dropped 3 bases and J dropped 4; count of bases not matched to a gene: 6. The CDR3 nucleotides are TGCGCCAGCAGCTCGACAGGGGGATTGGCAGATACGCAGTATTTT. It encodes CASSSTGGLADTQYF.

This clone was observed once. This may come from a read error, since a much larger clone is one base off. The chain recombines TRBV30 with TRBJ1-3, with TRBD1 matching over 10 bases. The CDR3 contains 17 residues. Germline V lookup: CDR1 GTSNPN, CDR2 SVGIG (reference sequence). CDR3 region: CAWKGQGDYRHGNTTYF. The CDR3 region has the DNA TGTGCCTGGAAAGGACAGGGGGACTATCGACATGGAAACACCACATATTTT.

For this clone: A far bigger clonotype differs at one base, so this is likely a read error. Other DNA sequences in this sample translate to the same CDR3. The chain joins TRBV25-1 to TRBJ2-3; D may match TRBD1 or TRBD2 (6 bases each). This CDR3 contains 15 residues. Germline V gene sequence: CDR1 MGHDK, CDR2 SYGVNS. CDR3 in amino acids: CASSERDRGADTQYF. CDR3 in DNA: TGTGCCAGTAGTGAACGGGATAGGGGGGCAGATACGCAGTATTTT.

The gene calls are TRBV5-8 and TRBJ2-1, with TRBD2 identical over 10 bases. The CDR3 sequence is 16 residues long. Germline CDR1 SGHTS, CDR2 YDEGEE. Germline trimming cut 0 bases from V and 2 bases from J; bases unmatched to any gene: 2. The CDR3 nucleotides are TGTGCCAGCAGCTTGGGTCTAGCGGGAGCCTACAATGAGCAGTTCTTC. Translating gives CASSLGLAGAYNEQFF.

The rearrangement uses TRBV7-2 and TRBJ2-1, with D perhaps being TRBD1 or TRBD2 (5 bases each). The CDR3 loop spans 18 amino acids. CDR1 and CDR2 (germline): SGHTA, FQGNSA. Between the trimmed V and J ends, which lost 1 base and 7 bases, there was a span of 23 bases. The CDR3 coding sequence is TGTGCCAGCAGCTTAGTTAGTTGGGTGGGGGTCCCGAGTAATGAGCAGTTCTTC. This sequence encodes CASSLVSWVGVPSNEQFF.

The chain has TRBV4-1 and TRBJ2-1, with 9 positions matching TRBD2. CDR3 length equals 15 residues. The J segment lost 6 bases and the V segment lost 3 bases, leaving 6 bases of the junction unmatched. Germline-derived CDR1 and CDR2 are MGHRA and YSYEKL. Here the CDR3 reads CASSQTGLAFNEQFF. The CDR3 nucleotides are TGCGCCAGCAGCCAGACGGGACTAGCTTTCAATGAGCAGTTCTTC.

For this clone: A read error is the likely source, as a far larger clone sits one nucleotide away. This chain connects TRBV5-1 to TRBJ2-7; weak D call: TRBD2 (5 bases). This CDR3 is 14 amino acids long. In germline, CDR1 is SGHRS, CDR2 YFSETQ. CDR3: CASSAASRNYEQHF. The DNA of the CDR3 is TGCGCCAGCAGCGCAGCTAGCCGAAACTACGAGCAGCACTTC.

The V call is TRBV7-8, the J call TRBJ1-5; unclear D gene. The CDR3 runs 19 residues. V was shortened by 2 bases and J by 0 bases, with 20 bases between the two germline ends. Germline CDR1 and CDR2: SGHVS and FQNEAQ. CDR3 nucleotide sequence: TGTGCCAGCAGCTTATTCTCGTTTTCAAGGGAACATAGCAATCAGCCCCAGCATTTT. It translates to CASSLFSFSREHSNQPQHF.

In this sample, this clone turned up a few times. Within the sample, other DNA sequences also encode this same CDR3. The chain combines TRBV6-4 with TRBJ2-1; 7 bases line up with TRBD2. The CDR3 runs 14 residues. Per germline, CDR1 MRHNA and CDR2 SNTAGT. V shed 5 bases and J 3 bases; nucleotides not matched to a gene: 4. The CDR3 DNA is TGTGCCAGCAGTCCCGGACTAGACTACAATGAGCAGTTCTTC. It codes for CASSPGLDYNEQFF.

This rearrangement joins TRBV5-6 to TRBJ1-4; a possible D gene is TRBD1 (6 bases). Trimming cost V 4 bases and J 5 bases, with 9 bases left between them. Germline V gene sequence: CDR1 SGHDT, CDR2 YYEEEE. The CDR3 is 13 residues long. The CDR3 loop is CASSPDRNEKLFF. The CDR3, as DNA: TGTGCCAGCAGCCCGGACAGAAATGAAAAACTGTTTTTT.